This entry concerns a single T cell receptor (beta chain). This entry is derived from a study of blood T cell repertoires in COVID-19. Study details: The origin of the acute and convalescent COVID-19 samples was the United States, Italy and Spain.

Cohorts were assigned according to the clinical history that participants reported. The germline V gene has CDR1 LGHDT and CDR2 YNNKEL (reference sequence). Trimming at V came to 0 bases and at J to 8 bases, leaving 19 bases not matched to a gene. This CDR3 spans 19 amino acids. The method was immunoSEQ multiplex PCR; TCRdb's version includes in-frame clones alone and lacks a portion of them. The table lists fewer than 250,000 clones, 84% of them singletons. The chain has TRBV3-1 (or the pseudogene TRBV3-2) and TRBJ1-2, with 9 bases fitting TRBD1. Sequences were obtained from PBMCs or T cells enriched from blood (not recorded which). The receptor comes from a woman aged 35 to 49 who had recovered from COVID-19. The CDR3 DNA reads TGTGCCAGCAGCCAAGATAAGGTAGGGACAGGGTTACGGGCATTCGGCTACACCTTC. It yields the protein CASSQDKVGTGLRAFGYTF.